This is a list of T cell receptor beta chains from one sample in a study of beta chain features in type 1 diabetes. Measured with immunoSEQ multiplex PCR; TCRdb has only the in-frame clones, and not every one. Counted here are about 130,000 clones, around 9% occurring once; the ten biggest clones make up around 0.7%. The sequenced sample consisted of central memory CD4+ T cells from blood. The receptors originated from a young man with type 1 diabetes. The CDR3 runs from the conserved cysteine through the conserved F or W. The D gene is left open where the match is weak. Expanded clones are given a class, and other clones once, few, many or no size at all.

J gene: TRBJ1-6
V gene: TRBV7-9
D gene: -
clone size: -
CDR3 DNA: TGTGCCAGCAGCGCAGACAGGATCGATAATTCACCCCTCCACTTT
CDR3 protein: CASSADRIDNSPLHF

J gene: TRBJ1-1
V gene: TRBV7-2
D gene: -
clone size: -
CDR3 DNA: TGTGCCAGCAGCTTAGTGAGGAGGGTCGGCGCTGAAGCTTTCTTT
CDR3 protein: CASSLVRRVGAEAFF

J gene: TRBJ2-3
V gene: TRBV5-1
D gene: TRBD1
clone size: few
CDR3 DNA: TGCGCCAGCAGCTCGGACAGGGGGGATACGCAGTATTTT
CDR3 protein: CASSSDRGDTQYF

J gene: TRBJ2-5
V gene: TRBV6-5
D gene: TRBD2
clone size: few
CDR3 DNA: TGTGCCAGCAGCCGTAGCGGGGGGCCGGGAGAGACCCAGTACTTC
CDR3 protein: CASSRSGGPGETQYF

J gene: TRBJ1-2
V gene: TRBV10-3
D gene: -
clone size: -
CDR3 DNA: TGTGCCATCAGTCCACAGGGCAACTATGGCTACACCTTC
CDR3 protein: CAISPQGNYGYTF

J gene: TRBJ1-4
V gene: TRBV7-9
D gene: TRBD1
clone size: few
CDR3 DNA: TGTGCCAGCAGCCATGGGACAGTGGAAAAACTGTTTTTT
CDR3 protein: CASSHGTVEKLFF

J gene: TRBJ2-3
V gene: TRBV7-2
D gene: TRBD2
clone size: many
CDR3 DNA: TGTGCCAGCAGCTTTGCTAGCGGGGTAGGGGATACGCAGTATTTT
CDR3 protein: CASSFASGVGDTQYF

J gene: TRBJ2-2
V gene: TRBV19
D gene: -
clone size: few
CDR3 DNA: TGTGCCAGTAGTATCCCTCCCGGGGAGCTGTTTTTT
CDR3 protein: CASSIPPGELFF

J gene: TRBJ2-4
V gene: TRBV28
D gene: -
clone size: -
CDR3 DNA: TGTGCCAGCAGGGACTCGAAAAACATTCAGTACTTC
CDR3 protein: CASRDSKNIQYF

J gene: TRBJ1-2
V gene: TRBV6-6
D gene: -
clone size: few
CDR3 DNA: TGTGCCAGCAGTGTTACAGGGTCGAGGATTGCTGGCTACACCTTC
CDR3 protein: CASSVTGSRIAGYTF

J gene: TRBJ2-3
V gene: TRBV11-2
D gene: -
clone size: few
CDR3 DNA: TGTGCCAGCAGCTTAGAAGGTGGGAGATCCACAGATACGCAGTATTTT
CDR3 protein: CASSLEGGRSTDTQYF

J gene: TRBJ2-2
V gene: TRBV18
D gene: -
clone size: few
CDR3 DNA: TGTGCCAGCTCACAATTTGGGCTCGAAGCCGGGGAGCTGTTTTTT
CDR3 protein: CASSQFGLEAGELFF

J gene: TRBJ2-1
V gene: TRBV7-3
D gene: -
clone size: -
CDR3 DNA: TGTGCCAGCAGCGTAGATAGAGACAATGAGCAGTTCTTC
CDR3 protein: CASSVDRDNEQFF

J gene: TRBJ1-4
V gene: TRBV28
D gene: -
clone size: few
CDR3 DNA: TGTGCCAGCATGGCTCCTTCTTCAGGTGAAAAACTGTTTTTT
CDR3 protein: CASMAPSSGEKLFF

J gene: TRBJ2-7
V gene: TRBV6-1
D gene: TRBD1
clone size: -
CDR3 DNA: TGTGCCAGCAGGCAAATGGACAGGGTGCAGTACTTC
CDR3 protein: CASRQMDRVQYF

J gene: TRBJ1-3
V gene: TRBV7-3
D gene: -
clone size: -
CDR3 DNA: TGTGCCAGCAGCTCAGGATATGGAAACACCATATATTTT
CDR3 protein: CASSSGYGNTIYF

J gene: TRBJ1-6
V gene: TRBV4-2
D gene: TRBD1
clone size: few
CDR3 DNA: TGTGCCAGCAGCCTGGGACAGGGGAATTCACCCCTCCACTTT
CDR3 protein: CASSLGQGNSPLHF

J gene: TRBJ2-2
V gene: TRBV18
D gene: TRBD1
clone size: few
CDR3 DNA: TGTGCCAGCTCACCGGGACAGTCCGACGGGGAGCTGTTTTTT
CDR3 protein: CASSPGQSDGELFF

J gene: TRBJ1-5
V gene: TRBV19
D gene: -
clone size: -
CDR3 DNA: TGTGCCAGTAGTATACAGGAGGGAGACAATCAGCCCCAGCATTTT
CDR3 protein: CASSIQEGDNQPQHF

J gene: TRBJ1-6
V gene: TRBV6-5
D gene: TRBD1
clone size: -
CDR3 DNA: TGTGCCAGCAGCTACAGGGGGCGGTCACCCCTCCACTTT
CDR3 protein: CASSYRGRSPLHF

J gene: TRBJ2-5
V gene: TRBV4-3
D gene: -
clone size: few
CDR3 DNA: TGCGCCAGCAGCCAAACCTGGCCAGGTGGTGAGACCCAGTACTTC
CDR3 protein: CASSQTWPGGETQYF

J gene: TRBJ2-3
V gene: TRBV4-1
D gene: TRBD2
clone size: few
CDR3 DNA: TGCGCCAGCAGCCAAGTCAATATGGGAGGGACAGATACGCAGTATTTT
CDR3 protein: CASSQVNMGGTDTQYF

J gene: TRBJ1-2
V gene: TRBV18
D gene: -
clone size: few
CDR3 DNA: TGTGCCAGCTCACCCCGGGGGGGCGTAGAGAGTGGCTACACCTTC
CDR3 protein: CASSPRGGVESGYTF

J gene: TRBJ2-7
V gene: TRBV5-1
D gene: TRBD2
clone size: -
CDR3 DNA: TGCGCCAGCAGCTCTAGCGGGGGAGGCCTAGAGCAGTACTTC
CDR3 protein: CASSSSGGGLEQYF

J gene: TRBJ1-4
V gene: TRBV7-2
D gene: -
clone size: few
CDR3 DNA: TGTGCCAGCAGCGGATCGGGTAGGGAAAAACTGTTTTTT
CDR3 protein: CASSGSGREKLFF

J gene: TRBJ2-1
V gene: TRBV9
D gene: TRBD2
clone size: many
CDR3 DNA: TGTGCCAGCAGCGTAGTTCCTAGCGGGGTCGTTGAGCAGTTCTTC
CDR3 protein: CASSVVPSGVVEQFF

J gene: TRBJ2-3
V gene: TRBV27
D gene: TRBD2
clone size: -
CDR3 DNA: TGTGCCAGCAGCCTACGGCTAGCGGGGACCTTTAGCACAGATACGCAGTATTTT
CDR3 protein: CASSLRLAGTFSTDTQYF

J gene: TRBJ2-5
V gene: TRBV6-1
D gene: -
clone size: -
CDR3 DNA: TGTGCCAGCAGTGAAGATCTTAGGAGAGAGACCCAGTACTTC
CDR3 protein: CASSEDLRRETQYF

J gene: TRBJ2-1
V gene: TRBV7-3
D gene: TRBD1
clone size: many
CDR3 DNA: TGTGCCAGCAGTACAGCCGGGACAGGGCGCAATGAGCAGTTCTTC
CDR3 protein: CASSTAGTGRNEQFF

J gene: TRBJ2-5
V gene: TRBV27
D gene: TRBD1
clone size: few
CDR3 DNA: TGTGCCAGCAGATCTAGCCACAGGGGACACCAAGAGACCCAGTACTTC
CDR3 protein: CASRSSHRGHQETQYF

J gene: TRBJ2-5
V gene: TRBV5-4
D gene: TRBD2
clone size: -
CDR3 DNA: TGTGCCAGCAGCGCTGGGGGGGGCCAAGAGACCCAGTACTTC
CDR3 protein: CASSAGGGQETQYF

J gene: TRBJ1-3
V gene: TRBV2
D gene: -
clone size: many
CDR3 DNA: TGTGCCAGCAGTGAATCGGGAAACACCATATATTTT
CDR3 protein: CASSESGNTIYF

J gene: TRBJ1-6
V gene: TRBV6-6
D gene: -
clone size: few
CDR3 DNA: TGTGCCAGCAGCCTTAATAATTCACCCCTCCACTTT
CDR3 protein: CASSLNNSPLHF

J gene: TRBJ2-5
V gene: TRBV7-9
D gene: TRBD1
clone size: -
CDR3 DNA: TGTGCCAGCACCCTAGGGACAGCGGCCCAAGAGACCCAGTACTTC
CDR3 protein: CASTLGTAAQETQYF

J gene: TRBJ1-1
V gene: TRBV5-6
D gene: TRBD1
clone size: -
CDR3 DNA: TGTGCCAGCAGCTTACAGGGGAGGAACACTGAAGCTTTCTTT
CDR3 protein: CASSLQGRNTEAFF

J gene: TRBJ1-3
V gene: TRBV2
D gene: TRBD1
clone size: -
CDR3 DNA: TGTGCCAGCAACCAGGGGGCAGGAAACACCATATATTTT
CDR3 protein: CASNQGAGNTIYF

J gene: TRBJ2-3
V gene: TRBV7-9
D gene: -
clone size: few
CDR3 DNA: TGTGCCAGCAGCCTCTGGACTCCTGGAGCAGATACGCAGTATTTT
CDR3 protein: CASSLWTPGADTQYF

J gene: TRBJ1-1
V gene: TRBV5-1
D gene: -
clone size: few
CDR3 DNA: TGCGCCAGCAGCTTGGCAGGGGAGACTGAAGCTTTCTTT
CDR3 protein: CASSLAGETEAFF

J gene: TRBJ1-1
V gene: TRBV11-3
D gene: -
clone size: -
CDR3 DNA: TGTGCCAGCAGTCCTACAGGGCGGGACACTGAAGCTTTCTTT
CDR3 protein: CASSPTGRDTEAFF

J gene: TRBJ2-1
V gene: TRBV10-3
D gene: -
clone size: -
CDR3 DNA: TGTGCCATGAAAGACACATACAATGAGCAGTTCTTC
CDR3 protein: CAMKDTYNEQFF

J gene: TRBJ2-7
V gene: TRBV18
D gene: TRBD1
clone size: -
CDR3 DNA: TGTGCCAGCTCACCAGGGACAGGGATCTACGAGCAGTACTTC
CDR3 protein: CASSPGTGIYEQYF

J gene: TRBJ2-3
V gene: TRBV7-8
D gene: -
clone size: few
CDR3 DNA: TGTGCCAGCAGCTCGGGGGTAACAGATACGCAGTATTTT
CDR3 protein: CASSSGVTDTQYF

J gene: TRBJ1-4
V gene: TRBV25-1
D gene: TRBD1
clone size: -
CDR3 DNA: TGTGCCAGCAGTGACCCCGGGACAGCTAAAAAACTGTTTTTT
CDR3 protein: CASSDPGTAKKLFF

J gene: TRBJ2-1
V gene: TRBV15
D gene: TRBD2
clone size: few
CDR3 DNA: TGTGCCACCAGCAGCCACGCGGGGGGGTACAATGAGCAGTTCTTC
CDR3 protein: CATSSHAGGYNEQFF

J gene: TRBJ1-5
V gene: TRBV11-2
D gene: -
clone size: few
CDR3 DNA: TGTGCCAGCAGCCCGAACAGGGCCGCTCAGCCCCAGCATTTT
CDR3 protein: CASSPNRAAQPQHF

J gene: TRBJ1-1
V gene: TRBV19
D gene: -
clone size: -
CDR3 DNA: TGTGCCAGTAGGTCTGCGGCGGGGATCACTGAAGCTTTCTTT
CDR3 protein: CASRSAAGITEAFF

J gene: TRBJ1-1
V gene: TRBV25-1
D gene: -
clone size: few
CDR3 DNA: TGTGCCAGCAGTGGACAGGCGAACACTGAAGCTTTCTTT
CDR3 protein: CASSGQANTEAFF

J gene: TRBJ1-6
V gene: TRBV2
D gene: TRBD1
clone size: many
CDR3 DNA: TGTGCCAGCAGACAGGGGGCGGCTTCACCCCTCCACTTT
CDR3 protein: CASRQGAASPLHF

J gene: TRBJ1-6
V gene: TRBV5-1
D gene: -
clone size: few
CDR3 DNA: TGCGCCAGCAGCGTGCGCGGGGGAGCGTCACCCCTCCACTTT
CDR3 protein: CASSVRGGASPLHF

J gene: TRBJ2-5
V gene: TRBV4-2
D gene: -
clone size: few
CDR3 DNA: TGTGCCAGCAGCCAAGCGCAGGGGCAAGAGACCCAGTACTTC
CDR3 protein: CASSQAQGQETQYF

J gene: TRBJ1-1
V gene: TRBV4-2
D gene: -
clone size: -
CDR3 DNA: TGTGCCAGCAGCCCTACGGGGGGCAGGGGTGAAGCTTTCTTT
CDR3 protein: CASSPTGGRGEAFF

J gene: TRBJ2-2
V gene: TRBV7-2
D gene: TRBD1
clone size: few
CDR3 DNA: TGTGCCAGCAGCTTAGTCGGACAGGGGGACACCGGGGAGCTGTTTTTT
CDR3 protein: CASSLVGQGDTGELFF

J gene: TRBJ2-7
V gene: TRBV15
D gene: TRBD1
clone size: few
CDR3 DNA: TGTGCCACCAGCAGGGACAGGGTGTCGGAGCAGTACTTC
CDR3 protein: CATSRDRVSEQYF

J gene: TRBJ1-2
V gene: TRBV2
D gene: TRBD1
clone size: -
CDR3 DNA: TGTGCCAGCAGTGAAGCTGGGACAGCGTTCTATGGCTACACCTTC
CDR3 protein: CASSEAGTAFYGYTF

J gene: TRBJ2-3
V gene: TRBV7-3
D gene: -
clone size: few
CDR3 DNA: TGTGCCAGCAGCTTAACGGGTGAACCGGGGGCAGATACGCAGTATTTT
CDR3 protein: CASSLTGEPGADTQYF